The T cell receptor (beta chain) under discussion was sequenced for a study of T cell responses to AZD1222 COVID-19 vaccine (dated by TCRdb to about 2021). As for the study more broadly: AZD1222 recipients with second doses at about 4 weeks or about 12 weeks were pooled, because spike-specific TCR depth and breadth did not differ between schedules. Trial participants were enrolled into age subgroups of 18-55, 56-69 and 70-plus years, which contained about 150, 27 and 61 TCR-sequenced participants, respectively. A total of around 240 trial participants underwent TCR sequencing, of whom some 210 received two doses of AZD1222 and some 25 received two doses of the MenACWY control vaccine.

From a lookup of the germline V gene, CDR1 and CDR2 are SQVTM and ANQGSEA. Spanning cysteine to phenylalanine, the CDR3 consists of 13 amino acids. CDR3 DNA is the only sequence kept; it has 39 bases, read in frame from the first base. Trimming leaves V shorter by 3 bases and J shorter by 4 bases, with the junction holding 5 bases beyond the gene matches. In the case of this clone: Its cognate antigen has yet to be identified. The sample holds no much larger clone one base away, and base qualities are not on file.

What the authors observed across the whole study: Reportedly, close to half of the unique spike-specific TCRs recognized epitopes lying outside the regions that are mutated in the B.1.351 and B.1.1.7 variants. The whole spike protein was spanned by vaccine-associated CD4 TCRs, and dominant responses were seen in regions 160-218 and 743-854. A significant rise in spike-specific TCR breadth and depth was observed after two AZD1222 doses relative to day 0 and relative to MenACWY recipients. Participants were mostly white British, with more females than males. The authors suggested clonal diversity may have been underestimated. Conclusions about previously exposed vaccinees are limited because only five to seven AZD1222 recipients were SARS-CoV-2 seropositive at baseline. In the small 56-69-year group, the increase in depth fell short of significance, most likely because of low power. No day 14 peak-response samples were available, so repertoires were characterized only after the peak T cell response.

The CDR3 regions of human TCRbeta chains were analyzed by immunosequencing. As for how the authors treated the data: TCRs in the repertoires were compared against a reference library of SARS-CoV-2-specific TCRs that had been generated with the MIRA antigen-specificity platform. Breadth was defined as the fraction of unique TCRs that were SARS-CoV-2-associated. Depth was defined as the fraction of total T cells that were SARS-CoV-2-associated. Using the MIRA data, each spike-specific TCR was mapped to the spike region that the TCR reacts to and placed in a CD4 or CD8 class. Log10-transformed breadth and depth values were compared by one-way ANOVA with Sidak's multiple comparisons tests. TCRdb retrieved this table from immuneACCESS and kept in-frame rearrangements only. Not all clones are present; in checked studies, unresolved V genes account for under half, and no reason is known for the remainder. The D gene and trimming were derived from the DNA, and the V and J assignments and clone size from that table. For this sample the table gives around 120,000 clones, of which 85% to 95% were detected only once. The top ten constitute about 3% of the sample.

In the paper's terms, the time point label means: baseline before first vaccination. Samples from vaccinated people were obtained from the UK trials COV001 and COV002, which included a single-blind randomized controlled phase 2/3 trial of AZD1222 (ChAdOx1 nCoV-19) in healthy adults. For TCRbeta chain sequencing, PBMC samples from trial participants were taken at day 0 and at day 28 after the second dose. The sequencing used peripheral blood, collected on day 0 of AZD1222 vaccination. The source is an adult in good health. The rearrangement joined TRBV29-1 to TRBJ1-2; 7 of the junction bases match TRBD1. This receptor has the CDR3 CSVEPGTVYGYTF. The nucleotide sequence is given as TGCAGCGTTGAGCCGGGGACAGTCTATGGCTACACCTTC.